Listed below are T cell receptor beta chains from one sample, sequenced in a study of early T cells in non-severe SARS-CoV-2 infection. Each CDR3 protein gets one entry after TCRdb re-called the 5' RACE reads with MiXCR. The sample lists about 70,000 distinct CDR3 sequences; roughly 15% were seen once. The sequenced sample was whole blood, obtained at baseline. All receptors come from an adult who was a healthcare worker with PCR-confirmed SARS-CoV-2 infection or an uninfected control (not recorded which). The CDR3 runs from the conserved cysteine through the conserved F or W. A D gene is named only where the DNA matches it firmly. For some rows the clone size is stated as once, few or many, or as a class when expanded; others skip it.

TRBV7-3	TRBJ2-1	.	TRBD1	CASSVGTGNEQFF	TGTGCCAGCAGCGTAGGGACAGGAAATGAGCAGTTCTTC
TRBV20-1	TRBJ1-4	many	TRBD1	CSARAGTGATNEKLFF	TGCAGTGCTAGAGCCGGGACAGGCGCAACTAATGAAAAACTGTTTTTT
TRBV12-3/TRBV12-4	TRBJ1-2	.	.	CASSFRQAINYGYTF	TGTGCCAGCAGTTTTCGGCAGGCGATTAACTATGGCTACACCTTC
TRBV2	TRBJ1-6	many	.	CASSPPGGARNSPLHF	TGTGCCAGCAGTCCACCTGGGGGGGCAAGGAATTCACCCCTCCACTTT
TRBV28	TRBJ1-2	.	.	CASSPVVRGYDGYTF	TGTGCCAGCAGTCCCGTGGTCAGGGGTTACGATGGCTACACCTTC
TRBV20-1	TRBJ1-6	many	.	CSASQSGRSSYNSPLHF	TGCAGTGCTAGTCAATCGGGACGGAGCTCCTATAATTCACCCCTCCACTTT
TRBV6-1	TRBJ2-7	.	TRBD2	CASSEQGLAYEQYF	TGTGCCAGCAGTGAACAGGGACTAGCCTACGAGCAGTACTTC
TRBV27	TRBJ1-1	many	.	CASGRWGLNTEAFF	TGTGCCAGCGGGCGGTGGGGTTTGAACACTGAAGCTTTCTTT
TRBV18	TRBJ1-1	few	.	CASSPLPRVNTEAFF	TGTGCCAGCTCACCACTGCCCAGGGTGAACACTGAAGCTTTCTTT
TRBV7-2	TRBJ2-1	many	TRBD1	CASSSRTGRSYNEQFF	TGTGCCAGCAGCTCTCGGACAGGACGCTCCTACAATGAGCAGTTCTTC
TRBV12-3/TRBV12-4	TRBJ1-1	few	TRBD1	CASSEGGLEAFF	TGTGCCAGCAGTGAAGGGGGCCTTGAAGCTTTCTTT
TRBV7-9	TRBJ2-5	.	TRBD2	CASSASWTSGGETQYF	TGTGCCAGCAGCGCCTCTTGGACTAGCGGGGGAGAGACCCAGTACTTC
TRBV28	TRBJ2-7	.	TRBD1	CASRGAGGGYEQYF	TGTGCCAGCAGGGGGGCAGGGGGCGGCTACGAGCAGTACTTC
TRBV3-1	TRBJ2-3	few	.	CASSLYRQDTQYF	TGTGCCAGCAGCCTGTATAGGCAAGATACGCAGTATTTT
TRBV5-4	TRBJ2-1	.	.	CASSLSQGVTYNEQFF	TGTGCCAGCAGCTTGTCCCAGGGCGTCACCTACAATGAGCAGTTCTTC
TRBV27	TRBJ2-1	few	TRBD2	CASSFKPSGLLLWNEQFF	TGTGCCAGCAGTTTTAAGCCTAGCGGACTGCTCCTTTGGAATGAGCAGTTCTTC
TRBV11-2	TRBJ2-1	.	.	CASSFDPDSRRNEQFF	TGTGCCAGCAGCTTCGACCCGGACAGTCGGAGGAATGAGCAGTTCTTC
TRBV2	TRBJ2-7	.	TRBD1	CASIGTGVTYEQYF	TGTGCCAGCATAGGGACAGGGGTTACCTACGAGCAGTACTTC
TRBV7-9	TRBJ2-3	many	TRBD1	CASSYGTGSTDTQYF	TGTGCCAGCAGCTACGGGACAGGGAGCACAGATACGCAGTATTTT
TRBV7-9	TRBJ2-3	.	.	CASSLAFPDTQYF	TGTGCCAGCAGCTTAGCTTTCCCAGATACGCAGTATTTT
TRBV7-9	TRBJ2-5	few	TRBD1	CASRPGTGTGAQETQYF	TGTGCCAGCAGACCGGGCACCGGGACAGGGGCTCAAGAGACCCAGTACTTC
TRBV6-1	TRBJ2-7	many	TRBD2	CASSATISGIYEQYF	TGTGCCAGCAGCGCTACGATTAGCGGGATCTACGAGCAGTACTTC
TRBV5-1	TRBJ1-5	few	.	CASSLGQPNQPQHF	TGCGCCAGCAGCTTGGGGCAACCGAATCAGCCCCAGCATTTT
TRBV7-9	TRBJ2-7	.	TRBD2	CASSSSVLAGDEQYF	TGTGCCAGCAGCTCGAGCGTTCTAGCGGGAGACGAGCAGTACTTC
TRBV6-5	TRBJ2-1	many	TRBD2	CASSYTSASGSNEQFF	TGTGCCAGCAGTTATACTTCCGCTAGCGGGAGCAATGAGCAGTTCTTC
TRBV27	TRBJ2-3	many	.	CASSLFPRLADTQYF	TGTGCCAGCAGTTTATTTCCCAGGCTAGCGGATACGCAGTATTTT
TRBV7-3	TRBJ2-2	many	.	CASSYQGTGELFF	TGTGCCAGCAGCTACCAGGGAACCGGGGAGCTGTTTTTT
TRBV2	TRBJ2-6	.	TRBD1	CASSAAPGGALSGANVLTF	TGTGCCAGCAGTGCCGCCCCAGGGGGAGCCCTCTCTGGGGCCAACGTCCTGACTTTC
TRBV6-1	TRBJ1-5	.	.	CASSEAVRTPQHF	TGTGCCAGCAGTGAAGCGGTCCGGACACCCCAGCATTTT
TRBV7-6	TRBJ1-1	few	.	CASSLGGSTGAFF	TGTGCCAGCAGCCTAGGGGGTTCCACAGGAGCTTTCTTT
TRBV7-2	TRBJ2-3	.	TRBD1	CASSSDRASTDTQYF	TGTGCCAGCAGCTCGGACAGGGCCAGCACAGATACGCAGTATTTT
TRBV7-9	TRBJ2-7	many	.	CASSLPDSYEQYF	TGTGCCAGCAGCCTTCCCGACTCTTACGAGCAGTACTTC
TRBV6-1	TRBJ1-5	.	.	CASSETDSNQPQHF	TGTGCCAGCAGTGAAACAGATAGCAATCAGCCCCAGCATTTT
TRBV18	TRBJ2-7	.	.	CASSPGGSRSGEQYF	TGTGCCAGCTCACCAGGGGGGAGTAGATCCGGCGAGCAGTACTTC
TRBV5-4	TRBJ2-7	few	TRBD2	CASSAGLAGDEQYF	TGTGCCAGCAGCGCAGGACTAGCGGGAGACGAGCAGTACTTC
TRBV7-2	TRBJ2-1	few	.	CASSLRDFLSSYNEQFF	TGTGCCAGCAGCTTAAGGGACTTCCTGAGCTCCTACAATGAGCAGTTCTTC
TRBV6-2/TRBV6-3	TRBJ2-1	few	TRBD2	CASSYLASGDYNEQFF	TGTGCCAGCAGTTACCTGGCTAGCGGGGACTACAATGAGCAGTTCTTC
TRBV20-1	TRBJ1-1	few	.	CSAREGAGSVAFF	TGCAGTGCTAGAGAGGGGGCAGGGTCCGTAGCTTTCTTT
TRBV19	TRBJ2-1	many	TRBD2	CASSRTSGDNEQFF	TGTGCCAGTAGCCGGACTAGCGGGGACAATGAGCAGTTCTTC
TRBV6-2/TRBV6-3	TRBJ2-5	many	.	CASSYRTLKTQYF	TGTGCCAGCAGTTACAGGACCCTCAAGACCCAGTACTTC
TRBV3-1	TRBJ1-3	medium-sized	.	CASSPGPYSGNTIYF	TGTGCCAGCAGTCCGGGACCGTACTCTGGAAACACCATATATTTT
TRBV7-3	TRBJ2-1	.	.	CASSFSGSVDEQFF	TGTGCCAGCAGCTTTAGCGGATCGGTCGATGAGCAGTTCTTC
TRBV30	TRBJ2-3	.	.	CAWSVRSTDTQYF	TGTGCCTGGAGTGTACGGAGCACAGATACGCAGTATTTT
TRBV6-2/TRBV6-3	TRBJ2-7	many	.	CASSHSYEQYF	TGTGCCAGCAGTCACTCCTACGAGCAGTACTTC
TRBV29-1	TRBJ2-7	few	.	CSVEEGIGFGEQYF	TGCAGCGTTGAAGAGGGAATAGGGTTCGGCGAGCAGTACTTC
TRBV11-2	TRBJ2-1	few	.	CASRGGPNEQFF	TGTGCCAGCAGGGGAGGCCCCAATGAGCAGTTCTTC
TRBV6-5	TRBJ2-2	many	TRBD1	CASSRTGSYTGELFF	TGTGCCAGCAGTAGGACAGGCTCCTACACCGGGGAGCTGTTTTTT
TRBV3-1	TRBJ2-5	.	.	CASSPGLPQETQYF	TGTGCCAGCAGCCCCGGCCTTCCCCAAGAGACCCAGTACTTC